The text below deals with one T cell receptor beta chain. The sample originates from a study of shared clonotypes between healthy human individuals. J lost 7 bases, V lost 2 bases, and 10 bases had no gene match. Germline lookup yields CDR1 LNHDA and CDR2 SQIVND (reference sequence). The CDR3 is 17 residues long. The repertoire was sequenced with immunoSEQ multiplex PCR; TCRdb's copy has only in-frame clones and lacks some. This table has about 560,000 clones, around 77% appearing once. The clonotype originates from a woman between 40 and 50 years old in good health. Some clones in this sample may be carry-over from other donors' samples. The sample consisted of PBMCs. The V gene is TRBV19, the J gene TRBJ2-7; 14 bases are shared with TRBD2. Here the CDR3 reads CASSIRSGTSGSGEQYF. The CDR3, as DNA: TGTGCCAGTAGTATAAGGAGTGGGACTAGCGGGAGCGGGGAGCAGTACTTC.